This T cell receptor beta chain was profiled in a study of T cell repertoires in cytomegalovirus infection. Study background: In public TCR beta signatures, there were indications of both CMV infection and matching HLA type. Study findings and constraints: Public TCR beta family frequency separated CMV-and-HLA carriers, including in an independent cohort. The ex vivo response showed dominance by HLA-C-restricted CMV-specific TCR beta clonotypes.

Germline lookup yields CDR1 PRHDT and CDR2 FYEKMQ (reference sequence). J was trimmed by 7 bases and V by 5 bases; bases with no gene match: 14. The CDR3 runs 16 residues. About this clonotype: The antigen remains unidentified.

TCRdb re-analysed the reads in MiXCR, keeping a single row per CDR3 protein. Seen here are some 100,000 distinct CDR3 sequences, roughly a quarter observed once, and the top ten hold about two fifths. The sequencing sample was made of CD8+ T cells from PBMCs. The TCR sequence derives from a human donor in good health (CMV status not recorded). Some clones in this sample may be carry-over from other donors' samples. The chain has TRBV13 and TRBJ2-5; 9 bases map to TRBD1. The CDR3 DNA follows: TGTGCCAGCAGCGCATTCCGGGACAGGGTTCGGGGGACCCAGTACTTC. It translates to CASSAFRDRVRGTQYF. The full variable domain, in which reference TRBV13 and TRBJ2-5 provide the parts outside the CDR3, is AAGVIQSPRHLIKEKRETATLKCYPIPRHDTVYWYQQGPGQDPQFLISFYEKMQSDKGSIPDRFSAQQFSDYHSELNMSSLELGDSALYFCASSAFRDRVRGTQYFGPGTRLLVL.